This TCR beta chain stems from a study of shared clonotypes between healthy human individuals. This table comes from immunoSEQ multiplex PCR, and its TCRdb copy is limited to in-frame clones, with some not included. The data contain around 2,000,000 clones, roughly 94% of them singletons. Germline-derived CDR1 and CDR2 are SNHLY and FYNNEI. The trim removed 4 bases at V and 7 bases at J, leaving 9 bases unmatched. There are 15 residues in the CDR3. This TCR was recovered from a man younger than 35 in good health. The sequenced sample consisted of naive CD4+ T cells sorted from blood. Subset defined: CD45RA+ positively selected. V gene TRBV2 combines with J gene TRBJ2-1, with 8 bases matching TRBD2. Here the CDR3 DNA reads TGTGCCAGCAGTGTTGCGGGGGGTCTTCGGAATGAGCAGTTCTTC. Amino acids: CASSVAGGLRNEQFF.